The clone carrying this T cell receptor (beta chain) appeared a few times. The sample comes from a study of OX40 agonist ivuxolimab in advanced cancers. The method was immunoSEQ multiplex PCR; TCRdb's version includes in-frame clones alone and lacks a portion of them. The data contain about 12,000 clones, 70% to 75% of them singletons. Between the trimmed V and J ends, which lost 1 base and 6 bases, there was a span of 7 bases. The CDR3 is 13 amino acids. Looked up from germline, CDR1 is MGHRA and CDR2 is YSYEKL. The receptor was isolated from an adult with an advanced solid tumor such as melanoma, head and neck, liver or kidney cancer. This chain links TRBV4-1 with TRBJ1-5; D uncertain. This specimen consisted of CD4+ or CD8+ T cells sorted from blood, obtained in a trial of the OX40 agonist ivuxolimab. CDR3 sequence (DNA): TGCGCCAGCAGCCAAGCCCCCAGTCAGCCCCAGCATTTT. Translating gives CASSQAPSQPQHF.